The subject of this entry is one TCR beta chain. The sample comes from a study of blood T cell repertoires in COVID-19. Study overall: From T cells, B-cell-depleted T cells, or PBMCs came the material, which was cDNA or gDNA.

The CDR3 totals 16 residues. J lost 3 bases, V lost 6 bases, and 13 bases had no gene match. The V gene's germline CDR1 is KGHSH and CDR2 LQKENI. Authors' analysis steps: Estimation of nucleated cell counts relied on the amplification of reference gene primers. Libraries were prepared by immunoSEQ multiplex PCR; TCRdb keeps only in-frame clonotypes and omits some of them. V and J calls and clone size follow that table, whereas D and trimming were derived from the DNA. The profile shows about 88,000 clones, over 70% of them singletons. This chain links TRBV18 with TRBJ2-7; 8 positions match TRBD1. The source material was peripheral blood. This TCR was sampled from an elderly man with acute or convalescent COVID-19. CDR3 residues: CASSSATGTGDYEQYF. The CDR3 DNA reads TGTGCCAGCTCGTCGGCGACCGGGACAGGTGACTACGAGCAGTACTTC.